The rows below give T cell receptor beta chains drawn from one sample of a study of neoadjuvant nivolumab and ipilimumab in lung cancer. Method: immunoSEQ multiplex PCR; TCRdb's copy keeps in-frame clones and lacks some. The top ten clones hold 18% of a sample with roughly 28,000 clones, 60% to 85% of them seen once. The sequenced sample was tumor tissue, obtained after neoadjuvant nivolumab, alone or with ipilimumab, at or shortly before surgery. Source of these receptors: an adult with non-small cell lung cancer. CDR3s include the opening cysteine and the closing phenylalanine or tryptophan. Fields, in order: J gene, D gene, V gene, clone size, CDR3 DNA, CDR3 protein. A D gene is named only where the DNA matches it firmly. A clone size is listed for some rows: how often the clone was seen (once, few, many), or a class if it is expanded.

j_gene: TRBJ2-5
d_gene: TRBD1
v_gene: TRBV5-1
abundance: NA
CDR3nt: TGCGCCAGCAGCTTACTCGGGACAGGGAGACAAGAGACCCAGTACTTC
CDR3aa: CASSLLGTGRQETQYF

j_gene: TRBJ2-7
d_gene: NA
v_gene: TRBV7-6
abundance: NA
CDR3nt: TGTGCCAGCAGCTTAGTCCCAGGTAGGGCCTACGAGCAGTACTTC
CDR3aa: CASSLVPGRAYEQYF

j_gene: TRBJ1-6
d_gene: NA
v_gene: TRBV7-9
abundance: NA
CDR3nt: TGTGCCAGCAGCTTAATGACGAATTCACCCCTCCACTTT
CDR3aa: CASSLMTNSPLHF

j_gene: TRBJ1-2
d_gene: NA
v_gene: TRBV4-2
abundance: once
CDR3nt: TGTGCCAGCAGCCAAGATAGGGGCGACTATGGCTACACCTTC
CDR3aa: CASSQDRGDYGYTF

j_gene: TRBJ1-2
d_gene: NA
v_gene: TRBV21-1
abundance: few
CDR3nt: TGTGCCAGCAGCCCTGGGGCAGCTCCTAACTATGGCTACACCTTC
CDR3aa: CASSPGAAPNYGYTF

j_gene: TRBJ1-1
d_gene: NA
v_gene: TRBV5-1
abundance: NA
CDR3nt: TGCGCCAGCAGAATATTGGCAGGCGACACTGAAGCTTTCTTT
CDR3aa: CASRILAGDTEAFF

j_gene: TRBJ1-2
d_gene: NA
v_gene: TRBV7-9
abundance: few
CDR3nt: TGTGCCAGCAGCTTAGGGTTTATCCCGGGCTATGGCTACACCTTC
CDR3aa: CASSLGFIPGYGYTF

j_gene: TRBJ2-1
d_gene: TRBD2
v_gene: TRBV11-2
abundance: NA
CDR3nt: TGTGCCAGCAGCTTACGACTAGCGGGGGACCCCTACAATGAGCAGTTCTTC
CDR3aa: CASSLRLAGDPYNEQFF

j_gene: TRBJ1-6
d_gene: TRBD1
v_gene: TRBV5-1
abundance: NA
CDR3nt: TGCGCCAGCAGCCACGGACAGGGGGGTTCACCCCTCCACTTT
CDR3aa: CASSHGQGGSPLHF

j_gene: TRBJ1-1
d_gene: TRBD1
v_gene: TRBV9
abundance: NA
CDR3nt: TGTGCCAGCAGCCCCCAGGGGGACCACACTGAAGCTTTCTTT
CDR3aa: CASSPQGDHTEAFF

j_gene: TRBJ2-5
d_gene: NA
v_gene: TRBV18
abundance: NA
CDR3nt: TGTGCCAGCTCAAAAGGCGGACAAGAGACCCAGTACTTC
CDR3aa: CASSKGGQETQYF

j_gene: TRBJ2-3
d_gene: NA
v_gene: TRBV25-1
abundance: NA
CDR3nt: TGTGCCAGCAGTGCGGGCACAGATACGCAGTATTTT
CDR3aa: CASSAGTDTQYF

j_gene: TRBJ2-7
d_gene: TRBD1
v_gene: TRBV7-2
abundance: NA
CDR3nt: TGTGCCAGCCGTCGGACAGGGCTAGCCTACGAGCAGTACTTC
CDR3aa: CASRRTGLAYEQYF

j_gene: TRBJ1-2
d_gene: NA
v_gene: TRBV11-3
abundance: NA
CDR3nt: TGTGCCAGCAGCTTAGTACACGTTGGCTACACCTTC
CDR3aa: CASSLVHVGYTF

j_gene: TRBJ2-7
d_gene: TRBD1
v_gene: TRBV7-2
abundance: once
CDR3nt: TGTGCCAGCAGCCCAGGGACAGGGGTCTACGAGCAGTACTTC
CDR3aa: CASSPGTGVYEQYF

j_gene: TRBJ2-5
d_gene: TRBD2
v_gene: TRBV14
abundance: NA
CDR3nt: TGTGCCAGCAGCCAAGATTCCAGCGGGGGGATAGAGACCCAGTACTTC
CDR3aa: CASSQDSSGGIETQYF

j_gene: TRBJ1-1
d_gene: NA
v_gene: TRBV10-3
abundance: NA
CDR3nt: TGTGCCATCAATCAGGGCGAAGGGGGCACTGAAGCTTTCTTT
CDR3aa: CAINQGEGGTEAFF

j_gene: TRBJ2-7
d_gene: TRBD1
v_gene: TRBV18
abundance: NA
CDR3nt: TGTGCCAGCTCACCACCGTTGGGACAGGGAAACTACGAGCAGTACTTC
CDR3aa: CASSPPLGQGNYEQYF

j_gene: TRBJ2-3
d_gene: TRBD1
v_gene: TRBV10-2
abundance: NA
CDR3nt: TGCGCCAGCAGTGAGCGACAGGGAGCTTACACAGATACGCAGTATTTT
CDR3aa: CASSERQGAYTDTQYF

j_gene: TRBJ2-7
d_gene: NA
v_gene: TRBV11-2
abundance: NA
CDR3nt: TGTGCCAGCAGCCGATCACCGACCTACGAGCAGTACTTC
CDR3aa: CASSRSPTYEQYF

j_gene: TRBJ1-4
d_gene: NA
v_gene: TRBV2
abundance: NA
CDR3nt: TGTGCCAGCAGCGGAGGGAAGGGTGCAACTAATGAAAAACTGTTTTTT
CDR3aa: CASSGGKGATNEKLFF

j_gene: TRBJ2-1
d_gene: TRBD1
v_gene: TRBV19
abundance: NA
CDR3nt: TGTGCCAGTAGCTCGGACAGGTACAATGAGCAGTTCTTC
CDR3aa: CASSSDRYNEQFF

j_gene: TRBJ2-7
d_gene: TRBD2
v_gene: TRBV11-2
abundance: NA
CDR3nt: TGTGCCAGCAGCCCCGGACTAGCGGGGGGGCAAAACGAGCAGTACTTC
CDR3aa: CASSPGLAGGQNEQYF

j_gene: TRBJ2-1
d_gene: TRBD2
v_gene: TRBV9
abundance: NA
CDR3nt: TGTGCCAGCAGCGACCAGCCTAGCGGGGGGTATAATGAGCAGTTCTTC
CDR3aa: CASSDQPSGGYNEQFF

j_gene: TRBJ1-2
d_gene: NA
v_gene: TRBV2
abundance: NA
CDR3nt: TGTGCCAGCAGGGCGGGACAACTTAACTATGGCTACACCTTC
CDR3aa: CASRAGQLNYGYTF

j_gene: TRBJ1-2
d_gene: TRBD1
v_gene: TRBV10-2
abundance: NA
CDR3nt: TGCGCCAGCAGCCCCGGGACAGACTTCTATGGCTACACCTTC
CDR3aa: CASSPGTDFYGYTF

j_gene: TRBJ2-5
d_gene: NA
v_gene: TRBV5-1
abundance: few
CDR3nt: TGCGCCAGCAGCTTGACCAGGGAAGAGACCCAGTACTTC
CDR3aa: CASSLTREETQYF

j_gene: TRBJ1-6
d_gene: NA
v_gene: TRBV7-2
abundance: NA
CDR3nt: TGTGCCAGCAGCTTAGATTCACCCCTCCACTTT
CDR3aa: CASSLDSPLHF

j_gene: TRBJ2-6
d_gene: NA
v_gene: TRBV18
abundance: few
CDR3nt: TGTGCCAGCTCACCATTAATTGCAGGTCCCTCTGGGGCCAACGTCCTGACTTTC
CDR3aa: CASSPLIAGPSGANVLTF

j_gene: TRBJ1-6
d_gene: TRBD1
v_gene: TRBV19
abundance: few
CDR3nt: TGTGCCAGTAGTGAACGACAGGGAAGGAATTCACCCCTCCACTTT
CDR3aa: CASSERQGRNSPLHF

j_gene: TRBJ2-2
d_gene: TRBD2
v_gene: TRBV10-3
abundance: NA
CDR3nt: TGTGCCACTACTAGTACTAGCGGGGGGACGAACACCGGGGAGCTGTTTTTT
CDR3aa: CATTSTSGGTNTGELFF

j_gene: TRBJ2-7
d_gene: NA
v_gene: TRBV25-1
abundance: NA
CDR3nt: TGTGCCAGCAGCCTGACGACAGGTGGACCCTACGAGCAGTACTTC
CDR3aa: CASSLTTGGPYEQYF

j_gene: TRBJ2-5
d_gene: NA
v_gene: TRBV5-1
abundance: NA
CDR3nt: TGCGCCAGCAGCTTGGGGGCAGGGAAGTTCGTAGAGACCCAGTACTTC
CDR3aa: CASSLGAGKFVETQYF

j_gene: TRBJ1-1
d_gene: TRBD1
v_gene: TRBV5-6
abundance: NA
CDR3nt: TGTGCCAGCAGCTGGGGGACAGGGCCTTCTGAAGCTTTCTTT
CDR3aa: CASSWGTGPSEAFF

j_gene: TRBJ1-6
d_gene: NA
v_gene: TRBV25-1
abundance: NA
CDR3nt: TGTGCCAGCAGTGAGATCTCCCCTTCACCCCTCCACTTT
CDR3aa: CASSEISPSPLHF

j_gene: TRBJ1-4
d_gene: NA
v_gene: TRBV2
abundance: NA
CDR3nt: TGTGCCAGCAGTGAAAATGAAAAACTGTTTTTT
CDR3aa: CASSENEKLFF

j_gene: TRBJ2-5
d_gene: TRBD1
v_gene: TRBV2
abundance: NA
CDR3nt: TGTGCCAGCAGTTACGACAGGGGCTGGGAGACCCAGTACTTC
CDR3aa: CASSYDRGWETQYF

j_gene: TRBJ2-7
d_gene: TRBD1
v_gene: TRBV5-1
abundance: NA
CDR3nt: TGCGCCAGCAGCTCCGGGACAGGGGGCGCGGGCTACGAGCAGTACTTC
CDR3aa: CASSSGTGGAGYEQYF

j_gene: TRBJ1-4
d_gene: NA
v_gene: TRBV5-1
abundance: NA
CDR3nt: TGCGCCAGCAGCTTTATGGGTTTTGAAAAACTGTTTTTT
CDR3aa: CASSFMGFEKLFF

j_gene: TRBJ2-3
d_gene: TRBD2
v_gene: TRBV5-5
abundance: once
CDR3nt: TGTGCCAGCAGCTTGGATGGGGGGGTCAGGGATACGCAGTATTTT
CDR3aa: CASSLDGGVRDTQYF

j_gene: TRBJ2-7
d_gene: TRBD1
v_gene: TRBV11-2
abundance: NA
CDR3nt: TGTGCCAGCAGCCCGGACAGGTGGTCCTACGAGCAGTACTTC
CDR3aa: CASSPDRWSYEQYF